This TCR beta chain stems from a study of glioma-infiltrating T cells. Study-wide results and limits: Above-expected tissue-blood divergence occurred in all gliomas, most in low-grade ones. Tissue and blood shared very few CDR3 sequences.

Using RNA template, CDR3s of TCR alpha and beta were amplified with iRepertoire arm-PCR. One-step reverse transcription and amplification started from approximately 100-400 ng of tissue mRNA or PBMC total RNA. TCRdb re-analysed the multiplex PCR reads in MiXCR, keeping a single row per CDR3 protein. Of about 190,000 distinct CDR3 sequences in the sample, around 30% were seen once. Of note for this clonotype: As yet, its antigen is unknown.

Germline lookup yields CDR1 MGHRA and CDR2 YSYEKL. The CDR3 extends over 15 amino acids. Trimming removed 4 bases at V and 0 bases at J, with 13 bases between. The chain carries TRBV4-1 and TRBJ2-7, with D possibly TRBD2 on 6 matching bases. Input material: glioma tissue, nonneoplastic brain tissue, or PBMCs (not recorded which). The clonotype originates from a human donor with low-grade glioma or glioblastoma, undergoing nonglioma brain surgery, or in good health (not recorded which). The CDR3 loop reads CASSPSGGSSYEQYF. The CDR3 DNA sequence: TGCGCCAGCAGCCCTTCCGGGGGTAGCTCCTACGAGCAGTACTTC.